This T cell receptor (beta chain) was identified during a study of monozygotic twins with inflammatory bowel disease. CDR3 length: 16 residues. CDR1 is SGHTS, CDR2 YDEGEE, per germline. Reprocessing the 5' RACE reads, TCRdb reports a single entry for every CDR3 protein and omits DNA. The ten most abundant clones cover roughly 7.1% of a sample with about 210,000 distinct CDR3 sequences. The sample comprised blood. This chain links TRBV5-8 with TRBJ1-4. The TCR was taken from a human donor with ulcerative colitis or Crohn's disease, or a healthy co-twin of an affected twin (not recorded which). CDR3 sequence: CASSLELSGRNEKLFF.